The source of this T cell receptor (beta chain) is a study of identical twins. CDR1 and CDR2 from the germline V gene are DFQATT and SNEGSKA (reference sequence). The V gene lost 0 bases and the J gene lost 0 bases, with 11 bases spanning the gap. The CDR3 extends over 16 amino acids. The cDNA had a unique molecular identifier and a template-switch universal primer site. TCRdb itself ran the 5' RACE reads through MiXCR, one entry per CDR3 protein. The sample contains fewer than 350,000 distinct CDR3 sequences, about 8.3% of which appear only once. These sequences were also reported in another study, on yellow fever vaccine responses in identical twins.

Sequencing used memory (CD45RO+) T cells sorted from blood. This TCR came from a woman between 18 and 30 years old in good health. The J gene is TRBJ1-4, the V gene TRBV20-1; D might be TRBD1 (6 bases). This chain's CDR3 is CSARETGLTTNEKLFF. Here the CDR3 DNA reads TGCAGTGCTAGAGAAACAGGGCTTACAACTAATGAAAAACTGTTTTTT.